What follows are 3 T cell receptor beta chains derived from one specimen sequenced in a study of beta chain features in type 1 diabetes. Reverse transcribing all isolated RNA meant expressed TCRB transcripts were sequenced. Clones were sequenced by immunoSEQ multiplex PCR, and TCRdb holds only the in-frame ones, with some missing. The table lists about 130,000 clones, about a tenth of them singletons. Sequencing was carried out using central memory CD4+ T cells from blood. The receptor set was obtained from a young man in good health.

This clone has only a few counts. The DNA of the CDR3 is TGTGCCGGAAGCAGGGGGCCGGGTCTGGATACGCAGTATTTT. Amino acid sequence: CAGSRGPGLDTQYF. The rearrangement joins TRBV28 to TRBJ2-3; 8 bases are shared with TRBD1. CDR1 is MDHEN and CDR2 is SYDVKM in the germline V gene. The CDR3 sequence is 14 residues long. Trimming removed 11 bases from V and 6 bases from J; junction bases left unmatched: 13. Full variable domain (missing parts from reference TRBV28 and TRBJ2-3): DVKVTQSSRYLVKRTGEKVFLECVQDMDHENMFWYRQDPGLGLRLIYFSYDVKMKEKGDIPEGYSVSREKKERFSLILESASTNQTSMYLCAGSRGPGLDTQYFGPGTRLTVL.

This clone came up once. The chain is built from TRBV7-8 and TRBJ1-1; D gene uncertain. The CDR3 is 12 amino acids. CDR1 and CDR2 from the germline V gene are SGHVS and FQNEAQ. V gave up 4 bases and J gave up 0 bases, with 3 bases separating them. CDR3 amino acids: CASSSMNTEAFF. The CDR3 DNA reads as TGTGCCAGCAGCTCTATGAACACTGAAGCTTTCTTT.

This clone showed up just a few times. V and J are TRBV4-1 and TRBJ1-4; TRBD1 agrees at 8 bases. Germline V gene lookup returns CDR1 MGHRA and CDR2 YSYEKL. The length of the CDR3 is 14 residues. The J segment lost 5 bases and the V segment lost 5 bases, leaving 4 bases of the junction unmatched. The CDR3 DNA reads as TGCGCCAGCAGCAGGACAGGGTTAAATGAAAAACTGTTTTTT. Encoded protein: CASSRTGLNEKLFF.